A selection of T cell receptor beta chains follows, all from one sample in a study of T cells in Graves' hyperthyroidism and ophthalmopathy. TCRdb itself ran the multiplex PCR reads through MiXCR, one entry per CDR3 protein. The sample has 350,000 or so distinct CDR3 sequences, roughly 20% seen once. Sequenced sample: blood. The source of these receptors is a middle-aged woman with Graves' ophthalmopathy. The CDR3 runs from the conserved cysteine through the conserved F or W. Fields, in order: J gene, D gene, clone size, V gene, CDR3 protein, CDR3 DNA. D genes are given only for firm matches. For some rows the clone size is stated as once, few or many, or as a class when expanded; others skip it.

TRBJ2-6 NA many TRBV11-2 CASSLLLRGSGANVLTF TGTGCCAGCAGCCTTCTATTACGGGGGTCTGGGGCCAACGTCCTGACTTTC
TRBJ1-3 NA many TRBV28 CASSLLRRYEGGGTPGNTIYF TGTGCCAGCAGTTTATTGCGACGCTACGAGGGTGGCGGGACACCTGGAAACACCATATATTTT
TRBJ2-6 NA many TRBV20-1 CSARDHAGVLSGANVLTF TGCAGTGCTAGAGATCACGCAGGGGTTCTATCTGGGGCCAACGTCCTGACTTTC
TRBJ2-5 NA many TRBV6-5 CASMRGRSAETQYF TGTGCCAGCATGCGGGGGCGGTCGGCCGAGACCCAGTACTTC
TRBJ1-1 TRBD1 NA TRBV30 CAWSVTGGDTEAFF TGTGCCTGGAGTGTTACAGGGGGCGACACTGAAGCTTTCTTT
TRBJ2-2 TRBD1 many TRBV4-2 CASSQGDRADGELFF TGTGCCAGCAGCCAAGGGGACAGGGCGGACGGGGAGCTGTTTTTT
TRBJ1-2 NA NA TRBV6-1 CASSIGGTRYGYTF TGTGCCAGCAGTATTGGGGGGACTCGCTATGGCTACACCTTC
TRBJ2-4 TRBD2 many TRBV30 CAWSKLAGDILKNIQYF TGTGCCTGGAGCAAACTAGCGGGAGACATCCTTAAAAACATTCAGTACTTC
TRBJ2-3 TRBD1 many TRBV20-1 CSAKDRSYTDTQYF TGCAGTGCTAAGGACAGGTCTTACACAGATACGCAGTATTTT
TRBJ1-1 NA many TRBV4-1 CASRKEGMNTEAFF TGCGCCAGCAGAAAGGAAGGTATGAACACTGAAGCTTTCTTT
TRBJ2-5 NA many TRBV19 CASSNSGGTQYF TGTGCCAGTAGTAATTCCGGGGGGACCCAGTACTTC
TRBJ1-5 NA NA TRBV12-3/TRBV12-4 CASSFSMGGHSNQPQHF TGTGCCAGCAGTTTTTCTATGGGGGGACATAGCAATCAGCCCCAGCATTTT
TRBJ2-4 TRBD1 NA TRBV19 CASSPSGTGRNIQYF TGTGCCAGTAGTCCCAGCGGGACAGGGAGAAACATTCAGTACTTC
TRBJ1-1 NA many TRBV11-2 CASSFQNTEAFF TGTGCCAGCAGCTTCCAGAACACTGAAGCTTTCTTT
TRBJ1-1 NA many TRBV15 CATSRDAMAPNTEAFF TGTGCCACCAGCAGAGATGCCATGGCCCCGAACACTGAAGCTTTCTTT
TRBJ2-5 NA NA TRBV7-3 CASSLMGEAGTQYF TGTGCCAGCAGCTTAATGGGGGAAGCCGGGACCCAGTACTTC